Below, one T cell receptor (beta chain) is given with its context. Germline is not matched at one junction end, which may reflect a read error. Through a sample-barcoded 5' primer and a J-beta primer mix, a second PCR was run for about 7 to 12 cycles. MiXCR, run by TCRdb on the 5' RACE reads, gives a single entry per CDR3 protein. The profile covers roughly 1.7 million distinct CDR3 sequences, with almost 35% appearing a single time and approximately 11% taken by the ten largest. CDR1 and CDR2 (germline): MGHRA, YSYEKL. The CDR3 contains 15 residues. The data were obtained in a study of blood T cells in healthy people across ages.

V is TRBV4-1 and J is TRBJ2-7, with D tentatively TRBD1 or TRBD2 (5 bases each). Material for sequencing was blood. This sequence originates from a woman aged 25 to 39 in good health. CDR3 sequence: CASNQARSGRDGQYF. The DNA for the CDR3 is TGCGCCAGCAACCAAGCCCGTAGTGGAAGGGACGGGCAGTACTTC.